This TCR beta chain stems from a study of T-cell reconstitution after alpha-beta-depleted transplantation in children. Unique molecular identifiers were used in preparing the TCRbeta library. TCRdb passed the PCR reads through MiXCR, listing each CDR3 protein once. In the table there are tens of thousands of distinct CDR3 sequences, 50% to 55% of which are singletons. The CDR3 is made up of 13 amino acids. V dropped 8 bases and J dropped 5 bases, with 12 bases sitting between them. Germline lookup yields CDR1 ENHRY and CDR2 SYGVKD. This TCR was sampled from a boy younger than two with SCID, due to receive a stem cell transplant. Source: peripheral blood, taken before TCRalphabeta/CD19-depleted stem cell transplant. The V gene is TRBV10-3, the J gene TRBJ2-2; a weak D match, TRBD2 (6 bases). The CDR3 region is CAIGRAGTGELFF. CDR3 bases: TGTGCCATCGGCCGGGCGGGGACCGGGGAGCTGTTTTTT.